The source of this T cell receptor beta chain is a study of T cells in localized non-small cell lung cancer. Study-level findings and limits: Elevated circulating T cell density in blood was associated with longer overall survival. A single tumor region was sequenced, leaving heterogeneity possible.

V was clipped by 7 bases and J by 0 bases; unmatched bases: 9. CDR3 length: 16 residues. Looked up from germline, CDR1 is SGHTA and CDR2 is FQGNSA. In the case of this clone: Its antigen is currently unknown.

Measured with immunoSEQ multiplex PCR; TCRdb has only the in-frame clones, and not every one. The sample contains roughly 13,000 clones, 89% of which appear only once. The sample in question was peripheral blood mononuclear cells, obtained before any cancer treatment. The TCR was taken from a man between 35 and 75 years old with stage III lung adenocarcinoma. This chain joins TRBV7-2 and TRBJ1-2; 9 bases fit TRBD1. The CDR3 coding sequence is TGTGCCAGCAAAGGACAGGGGCGAGAATCTAACTATGGCTACACCTTC. It is translated as CASKGQGRESNYGYTF. Together with reference TRBV7-2 and TRBJ1-2, the CDR3 gives the full variable domain: GAGVSQSPSNKVTEKGKDVELRCDPISGHTALYWYRQSLGQGLEFLIYFQGNSAPDKSGLPSDRFSAERTGGSVSTLTIQRTQQEDSAVYLCASKGQGRESNYGYTFGSGTRLTVV.